Reported below is one T cell receptor (beta chain). The source of the sample is a study of cytomegalovirus exposure and HLA in healthy donors. Study in general: T cells numbering about 179 million yielded 95 million to 140 million unique TCR beta sequences in an earlier analysis.

A multiplex PCR was run with 60 Vbeta primers and 13 Jbeta primers. Measured with immunoSEQ multiplex PCR; TCRdb has only the in-frame clones, and not every one. The repertoire shows under 200,000 clones; the top ten hold 0.7% to 0.8%. Germline trimming cut 5 bases from V and 7 bases from J; bases unmatched to any gene: 11. In germline, CDR1 is SGHTA, CDR2 FQGNSA. The CDR3 extends over 15 amino acids. The TCR comes from a woman aged 18-29 years in good health and CMV-seropositive. Material: PBMCs. V and J are TRBV7-2 and TRBJ2-5; 9 nucleotides match TRBD1. The CDR3 DNA reads as TGTGCCAGCAGCCTGGGACAGGGCCGATTGGGGACCCAGTACTTC. Translation: CASSLGQGRLGTQYF.